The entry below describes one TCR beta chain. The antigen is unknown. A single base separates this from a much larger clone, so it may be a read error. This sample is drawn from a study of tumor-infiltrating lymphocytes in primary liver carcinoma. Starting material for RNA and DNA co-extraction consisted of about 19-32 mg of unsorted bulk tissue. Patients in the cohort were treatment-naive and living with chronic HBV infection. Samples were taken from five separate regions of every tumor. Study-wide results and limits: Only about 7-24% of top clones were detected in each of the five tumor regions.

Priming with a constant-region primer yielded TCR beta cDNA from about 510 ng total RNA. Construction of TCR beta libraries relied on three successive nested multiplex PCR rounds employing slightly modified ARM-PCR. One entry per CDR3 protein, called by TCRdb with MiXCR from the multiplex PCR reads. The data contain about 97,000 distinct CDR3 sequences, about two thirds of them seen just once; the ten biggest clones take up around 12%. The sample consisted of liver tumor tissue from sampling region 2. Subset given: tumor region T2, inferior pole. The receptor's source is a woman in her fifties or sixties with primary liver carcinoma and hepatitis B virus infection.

CDR3 coding DNA: TGTGTCTGGAGACAGACAGCTAATGAAAAACTGTTTTTT. Its translation: CVWRQTANEKLFF. This chain joins TRBV30 and TRBJ1-4; maybe TRBD1 (5 bases). The CDR3 runs 13 residues. Germline V CDR1 and CDR2: GTSNPN, SVGIG (reference sequence).